One and the same sample provided the 18 T cell receptor beta chains below, sequenced in a study of cytomegalovirus exposure and HLA in healthy donors (dated by TCRdb to between 2016 and 2019). The library came from the immunoSEQ multiplex PCR assay. For the multiplex PCR, a mixture combining 60 forward primers for TCR Vbeta segments and 13 reverse primers for TCR Jbeta segments was used. TCRdb took this table from immuneACCESS and kept in-frame rearrangements with V and J called. Such tables lack part of the clones; where checked against another copy, unresolved V genes explain under half of the gap, and the rest is unexplained. This sample lists roughly 150,000 clones; roughly 64% were detected once. In total, the top ten clones hold 3% of the sample. The sequencing sample was made of PBMCs. The receptor set was obtained from a woman aged 25 to 39 in good health and CMV-seropositive.

In regard to this clone: The CDR3 does not end in the conserved phenylalanine or tryptophan, so this is likely a read error. The CDR3 here is CASKRDTTEAFL. CDR3 nucleotides: TGTGCCAGCAAAAGGGACACCACTGAAGCTTTCCTT. The chain carries TRBV28 and TRBJ1-1; TRBD1 is a possible D gene (6 bases). Trimming took off 7 bases at V and 4 bases at J, with 10 bases between the two ends. The germline V gene has CDR1 MDHEN and CDR2 SYDVKM. The CDR3 extends over 12 amino acids.

There are a few counts of this clone. This chain connects TRBV13 to TRBJ1-2; 8 bases are shared with TRBD1. Unmatched junction bases numbered 5, after V lost 1 base and J lost 4 bases. Germline V gives CDR1 PRHDT, CDR2 FYEKMQ (reference sequence). The CDR3 length is 15 residues. CDR3 DNA: TGTGCCAGCAGCTTAGTAGACGACAGGGGCTATGGCTACACCTTC. It is translated as CASSLVDDRGYGYTF.

The chain links TRBV6-4 to TRBJ1-6, with 7 bases matching TRBD1. The CDR3 has 13 residues. V was clipped by 6 bases and J by 9 bases; unmatched bases: 5. CDR1 and CDR2 from the germline V gene are MRHNA and SNTAGT. The CDR3 sequence: CASRQGDGSPLHF. DNA of the CDR3: TGTGCCAGCAGGCAGGGGGATGGTTCACCCCTCCACTTT.

The V call is TRBV19, the J call TRBJ2-5; a weak D match, TRBD1 (6 bases). Trimming took off 5 bases at V and 5 bases at J, with 12 bases between the two ends. CDR1 and CDR2 from the germline V gene are LNHDA and SQIVND (reference sequence). The CDR3 contains 13 residues. The DNA of the CDR3 is TGTGCCAGTAGTGGTTCGAGGGGGGAGACCCAGTACTTC. Its protein product is CASSGSRGETQYF.

The chain recombines TRBV5-1 with TRBJ2-7; tentative D call: TRBD1 (6 bases). This CDR3 spans 14 amino acids. CDR1 and CDR2 from the germline V gene are SGHRS and YFSETQ. Trimming took 4 bases from V and 0 from J, leaving 11 bases between them. The CDR3, as DNA: TGCGCCAGCAGCCCGGACAGCCGCTCCTACGAGCAGTACTTC. Translated: CASSPDSRSYEQYF.

This clone was observed a few times. The chain joins TRBV2 to TRBJ2-7, with D possibly TRBD1 on 6 matching bases. CDR3 size: 16 residues. V was shortened by 2 bases and J by 1 base, with 15 bases between the two germline ends. Germline CDR1 SNHLY, CDR2 FYNNEI. The CDR3 nucleotides are TGTGCCAGCAGTGAAAATTGGCAGGGGCTTTCCTACGAGCAGTACTTC. This sequence encodes CASSENWQGLSYEQYF.

This chain uses TRBV11-3 with TRBJ2-1; 8 bases match TRBD1. V shed 2 bases and J 8 bases; nucleotides not matched to a gene: 8. From germline, CDR1 is SGHNT and CDR2 YENEEA. The CDR3 is made up of 15 amino acids. The CDR3 nucleotides are TGTGCCAGCAGCTTAATGGGACAGGCAAACGATGAGCAGTTCTTC. Residues: CASSLMGQANDEQFF. The entire variable domain, with the rest obtained from reference TRBV11-3 and TRBJ2-1, is as follows: EAGVVQSPRYKIIEKKQPVAFWCNPISGHNTLYWYLQNLGQGPELLIRYENEEAVDDSQLPKDRFSAERLKGVDSTLKIQPAELGDSAVYLCASSLMGQANDEQFFGPGTRLTVL.

V gene TRBV6-5 combines with J gene TRBJ1-2; possible D gene TRBD1, 6 bases. Trimming took off 4 bases at V and 7 bases at J, with 16 bases between the two ends. This CDR3 is 14 amino acids long. Germline V gives CDR1 MNHEY, CDR2 SVGAGI. This CDR3 reads CASSSKQGGGGYTF. The CDR3 DNA is TGTGCCAGCAGTTCCAAACAGGGAGGGGGTGGCTACACCTTC.

The chain joins TRBV6-1 to TRBJ2-7, with 8 bases matching TRBD1. The junction had 8 bases not matched to a gene; V was cut back by 7 bases and J by 6 bases. The CDR3 contains 13 residues. CDR1 is MNHNS and CDR2 is SASEGT in the germline V gene. For the CDR3, the DNA is TGTGCCAGCACTGCATGGACAGGGCTCGAGCAGTACTTC. Translating gives CASTAWTGLEQYF.

The table lists this clone with a few counts. The CDR3 sequence: CASGLAGEFEQYF. DNA for the CDR3: TGTGCCAGCGGACTAGCGGGAGAATTCGAGCAGTACTTC. The V and J genes are TRBV6-1 and TRBJ2-7; 13 bases are a match to TRBD2. This CDR3 has 13 residues. Germline V gives CDR1 MNHNS, CDR2 SASEGT. V shed 8 bases and J 6 bases; nucleotides not matched to a gene: 4.

Here the CDR3 DNA reads TGTGCCAGCAGTTACGGTGGACAGGGGAACGAGCAGTACTTC. Its protein is CASSYGGQGNEQYF. V and J are TRBV6-5 and TRBJ2-5; 9 positions agree with TRBD1. The better agreement between TRBJ2-7 and the DNA end casts doubt on the J call. The CDR3 covers 14 residues. CDR1 is MNHEY, CDR2 SVGAGI, per germline.

CDR3 amino acids: CASSLVRGRAYEAFF. The CDR3 region has the DNA TGTGCCAGCAGCTTAGTCAGGGGGCGCGCTTACGAAGCTTTCTTT. V usage is TRBV11-2 and J usage is TRBJ1-1; TRBD1 matches at 8 bases. Germline V CDR1 and CDR2: SGHAT, FQNNGV. The V and J ends lost 1 base and 8 bases, in that order; junction bases with no gene match: 9. The CDR3 length is 15 residues. Full variable domain (rest looked up from reference TRBV11-2 and TRBJ1-1): EAGVAQSPRYKIIEKRQSVAFWCNPISGHATLYWYQQILGQGPKLLIQFQNNGVVDDSQLPKDRFSAERLKGVDSTLKIQPAKLEDSAVYLCASSLVRGRAYEAFFGQGTRLTVV.

This clone came up a few times. The chain uses TRBV5-1 and TRBJ2-5; TRBD2 aligns across 8 bases. Unmatched junction bases numbered 6, after V lost 0 bases and J lost 5 bases. The length of the CDR3 is 15 residues. Germline lookup yields CDR1 SGHRS and CDR2 YFSETQ. CDR3 region: CASSLERGLEETQYF. The DNA for the CDR3 is TGCGCCAGCAGCTTGGAGCGGGGGCTGGAGGAGACCCAGTACTTC. Complete variable domain (other parts from reference TRBV5-1 and TRBJ2-5): KAGVTQTPRYLIKTRGQQVTLSCSPISGHRSVSWYQQTPGQGLQFLFEYFSETQRNKGNFPGRFSGRQFSNSRSEMNVSTLELGDSALYLCASSLERGLEETQYFGPGTRLLVL.

The chain has TRBV19 and TRBJ1-6, with 8 nucleotides matching TRBD1. The CDR3 spans 17 residues. The ends lost 1 base at V and 6 bases at J; junction bases unmatched: 8. Germline V gene lookup returns CDR1 LNHDA and CDR2 SQIVND (reference sequence). Written as DNA, the CDR3 is TGTGCCAGTAGTATAGCCTTAAGGACAGGGTTTAATTCACCCCTCCACTTT. Amino acid sequence: CASSIALRTGFNSPLHF.

There are a few counts of this clone. The chain uses TRBV6-5 and TRBJ1-1, with D unresolved. The CDR3 loop spans 13 amino acids. Germline V gene data show CDR1 as MNHEY and CDR2 as SVGAGI. Trimming removed 6 bases at V and 1 base at J, with 9 bases between. In DNA form, the CDR3 reads TGTGCCAGCAGAGCCGCCGGGAACACTGAAGCTTTCTTT. Its protein product is CASRAAGNTEAFF.

This clone was counted a few times. V usage is TRBV5-1 and J usage is TRBJ2-4; TRBD1 matches 8 bases. V shed 4 bases and J 7 bases; nucleotides not matched to a gene: 7. Looked up from germline, CDR1 is SGHRS and CDR2 is YFSETQ. The CDR3 runs 14 residues. Here the CDR3 reads CASSPDRARNIQYF. The CDR3 DNA follows: TGCGCCAGCAGCCCGGACAGGGCTAGGAACATTCAGTACTTC. Full variable domain (rest looked up from reference TRBV5-1 and TRBJ2-4): KAGVTQTPRYLIKTRGQQVTLSCSPISGHRSVSWYQQTPGQGLQFLFEYFSETQRNKGNFPGRFSGRQFSNSRSEMNVSTLELGDSALYLCASSPDRARNIQYFGAGTRLSVL.

The rearrangement links TRBV4-1 to TRBJ2-3, with 11 bases identical to TRBD2. With V trimmed by 1 base and J by 6 bases, 6 bases remained unmatched. The V gene's germline CDR1 is MGHRA and CDR2 YSYEKL. The CDR3 spans 16 residues. CDR3 protein: CASSQGGSGRGDTQYF. In DNA, the CDR3 is TGCGCCAGCAGCCAAGGGGGTAGCGGGAGGGGCGATACGCAGTATTTT.

This chain uses TRBV5-6 with TRBJ2-7; no reliable D call. CDR3 length equals 15 residues. Germline values: CDR1 SGHDT, CDR2 YYEEEE. Between the trimmed V and J ends, which lost 5 bases and 5 bases, there was a span of 20 bases. CDR3 residues: CASSYQTQRPHEQYF. The CDR3 nucleotides read TGTGCCAGCAGTTACCAGACACAACGCCCCCACGAGCAGTACTTC.